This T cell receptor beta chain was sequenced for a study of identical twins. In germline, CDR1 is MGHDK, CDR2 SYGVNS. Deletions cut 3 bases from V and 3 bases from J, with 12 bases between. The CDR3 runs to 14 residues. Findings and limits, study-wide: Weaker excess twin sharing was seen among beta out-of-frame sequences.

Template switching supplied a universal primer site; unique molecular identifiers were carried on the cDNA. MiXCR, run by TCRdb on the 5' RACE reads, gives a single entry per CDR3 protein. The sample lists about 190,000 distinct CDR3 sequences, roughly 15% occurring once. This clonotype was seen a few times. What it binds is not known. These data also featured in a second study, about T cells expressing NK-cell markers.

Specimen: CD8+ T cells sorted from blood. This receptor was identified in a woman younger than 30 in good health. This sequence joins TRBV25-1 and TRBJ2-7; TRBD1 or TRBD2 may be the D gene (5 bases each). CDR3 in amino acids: CASSDSGRFYEQYF. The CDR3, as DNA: TGTGCCAGCAGTGACTCGGGACGCTTCTACGAGCAGTACTTC.